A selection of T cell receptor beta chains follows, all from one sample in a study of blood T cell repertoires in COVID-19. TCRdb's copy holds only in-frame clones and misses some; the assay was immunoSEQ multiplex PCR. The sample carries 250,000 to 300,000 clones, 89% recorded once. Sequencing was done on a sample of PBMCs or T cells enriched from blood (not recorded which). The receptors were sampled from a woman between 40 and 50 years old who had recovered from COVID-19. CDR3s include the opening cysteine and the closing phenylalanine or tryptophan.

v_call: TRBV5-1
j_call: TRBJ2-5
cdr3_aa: CASSPMTGGQETQYF

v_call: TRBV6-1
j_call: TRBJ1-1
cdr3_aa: CASSEKARTEAFF

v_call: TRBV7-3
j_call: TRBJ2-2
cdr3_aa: CASSQQGSPTGELFF

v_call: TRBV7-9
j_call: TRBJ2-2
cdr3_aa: CASSAQGWDGELFF

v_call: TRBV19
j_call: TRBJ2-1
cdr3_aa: CASSRSGGVYNEQFF

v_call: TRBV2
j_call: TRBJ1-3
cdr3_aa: CASTLQGTVGNTIYF

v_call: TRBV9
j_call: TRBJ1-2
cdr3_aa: CASSLTGTENHYGYTF

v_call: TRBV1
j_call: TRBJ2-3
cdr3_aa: CTSSQDLEAGCRIDTQYF

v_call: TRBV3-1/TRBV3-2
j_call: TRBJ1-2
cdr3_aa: CASSQGQPGGYTF

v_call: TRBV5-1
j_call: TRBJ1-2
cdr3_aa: CASSFETGLYGYTF

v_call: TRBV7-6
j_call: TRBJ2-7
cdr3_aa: CASSAGTGKSYEQYF

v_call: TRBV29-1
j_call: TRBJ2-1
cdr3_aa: CSVVGMTSGKKKYNEQFF

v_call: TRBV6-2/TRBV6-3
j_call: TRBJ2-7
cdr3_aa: CASSYAGEQYF